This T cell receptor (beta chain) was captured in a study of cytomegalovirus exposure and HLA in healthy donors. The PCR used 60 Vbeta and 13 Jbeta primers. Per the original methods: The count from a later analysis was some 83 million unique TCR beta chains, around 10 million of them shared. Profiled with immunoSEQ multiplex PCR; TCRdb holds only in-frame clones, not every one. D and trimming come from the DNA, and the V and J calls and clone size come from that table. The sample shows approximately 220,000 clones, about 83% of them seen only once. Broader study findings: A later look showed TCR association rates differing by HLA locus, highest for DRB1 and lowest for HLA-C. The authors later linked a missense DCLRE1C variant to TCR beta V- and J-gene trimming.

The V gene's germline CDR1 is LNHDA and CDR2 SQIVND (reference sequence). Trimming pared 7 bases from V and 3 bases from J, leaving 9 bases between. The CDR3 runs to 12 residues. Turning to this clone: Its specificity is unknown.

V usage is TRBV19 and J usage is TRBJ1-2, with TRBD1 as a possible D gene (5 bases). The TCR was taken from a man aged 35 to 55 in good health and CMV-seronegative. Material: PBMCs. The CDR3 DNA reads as TGTGCCAGTAAGGCGGGGGACTATGGCTACACCTTC. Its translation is CASKAGDYGYTF.